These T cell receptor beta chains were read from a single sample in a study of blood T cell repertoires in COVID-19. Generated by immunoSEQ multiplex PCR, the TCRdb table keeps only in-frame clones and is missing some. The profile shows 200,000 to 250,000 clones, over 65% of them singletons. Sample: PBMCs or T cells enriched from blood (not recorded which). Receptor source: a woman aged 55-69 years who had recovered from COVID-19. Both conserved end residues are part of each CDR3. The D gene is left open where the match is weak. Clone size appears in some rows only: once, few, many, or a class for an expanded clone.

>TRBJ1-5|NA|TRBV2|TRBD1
TGTGCCAGCAGTCCTTACCGACAGGGATGGGATAGCAATCAGCCCCAGCATTTT
CASSPYRQGWDSNQPQHF
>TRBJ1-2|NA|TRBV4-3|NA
TGCGCCAGCAGCCCCCGGGACTTCGGCTATGGCTACACCTTC
CASSPRDFGYGYTF
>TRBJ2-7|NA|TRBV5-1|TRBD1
TGCGCCAGCAGCTGGAGACAGGGGGAGGGAGACGAGCAGTACTTC
CASSWRQGEGDEQYF
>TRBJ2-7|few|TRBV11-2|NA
TGTGCCAGCAGCTTAGCCCTTCAGCAGGGTAGGAACGAGCAGTACTTC
CASSLALQQGRNEQYF
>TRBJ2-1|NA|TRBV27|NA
TGTGCCAGCAGCCAGATCCACCCTGGCAATGAGCAGTTCTTC
CASSQIHPGNEQFF
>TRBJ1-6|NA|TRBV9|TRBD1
TGTGCCAGCAGCGTAGATGGAGACAGGGGAGGCTCCTATAATTCACCCCTCCACTTT
CASSVDGDRGGSYNSPLHF
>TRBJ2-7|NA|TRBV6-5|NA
TGTGCCAGCAGTTACTCGATCGGTCACCGCTCCTACGAGCAGTACTTC
CASSYSIGHRSYEQYF
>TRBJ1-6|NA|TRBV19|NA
TGTGCCAGTAGTATCCCCGGGACACAGGATTCACCCCTCCACTTT
CASSIPGTQDSPLHF
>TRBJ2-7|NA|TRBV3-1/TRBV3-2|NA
TGTGCCAGCAGCCAAGACACCTACGAGCAGTACTTC
CASSQDTYEQYF
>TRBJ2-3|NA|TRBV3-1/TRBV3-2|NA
TGTGCCAGCAGCCCCTATTTGGGGGCCTTCACAGATACGCAGTATTTT
CASSPYLGAFTDTQYF
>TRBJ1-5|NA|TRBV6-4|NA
TGTGCCAGTCAGTGGGGGGGGGCGCATCCCAATCAGCCCCAGCATTTT
CASQWGGAHPNQPQHF
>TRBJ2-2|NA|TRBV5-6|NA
TGTGCCAGCAGCTTAGGGGCAGCTCAGGAGCTGTTTTTT
CASSLGAAQELFF
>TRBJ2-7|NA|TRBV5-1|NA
TGCGCCAGCAGCTTGGGGCAGGGGCTGTACGAGCAGTACTTC
CASSLGQGLYEQYF
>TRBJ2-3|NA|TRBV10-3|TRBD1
TGTGCCATCAGTGGACAGGGGGCTGCAGATACGCAGTATTTT
CAISGQGAADTQYF
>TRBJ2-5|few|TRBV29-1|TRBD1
TGCAGCGTTGATATGACAGGGGTTTCACAAGAGACCCAGTACTTC
CSVDMTGVSQETQYF
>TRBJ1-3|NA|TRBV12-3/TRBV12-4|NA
TGTGCCAGCTGGCCTCCGTCAAGAAACACCATATATTTT
CASWPPSRNTIYF
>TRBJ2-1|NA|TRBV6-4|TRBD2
TGTGCCAGCAGTGCCGTGTTTAGCGGGAGGGGATACAATGAGCAGTTCTTC
CASSAVFSGRGYNEQFF
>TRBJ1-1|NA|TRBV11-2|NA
TGTGCCAGCAGCTTGGGCAGGGCTGAAGCTTTCTTT
CASSLGRAEAFF
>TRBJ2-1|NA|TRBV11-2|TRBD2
TGTGCCAGCAGCTACCGCCGGACTAGCGGGGGGAGCTCCTACAATGAGCAGTTCTTC
CASSYRRTSGGSSYNEQFF
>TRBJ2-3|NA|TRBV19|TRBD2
TGTGCCAGTACCACGGGAGGGGCAGAATTCACAGATACGCAGTATTTT
CASTTGGAEFTDTQYF
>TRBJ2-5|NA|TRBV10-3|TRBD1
TGTGCCATCAGTGAAGTTTGGCAGGGGGACAAAGAGACCCAGTACTTC
CAISEVWQGDKETQYF
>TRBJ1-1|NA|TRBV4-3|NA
TGCGCCAGCAGCCAAGATCTCCAGGGATACACTGAAGCTTTCTTT
CASSQDLQGYTEAFF
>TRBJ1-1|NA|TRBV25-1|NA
TGTGCCAGCAGTGAAGGGGGGGGTATGAACACTGAAGCTTTCTTT
CASSEGGGMNTEAFF
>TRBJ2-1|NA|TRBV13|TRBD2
TGTGCCAGCAGCTTCAGACTAGCGGCCTCCTACAATGAGCAGTTCTTC
CASSFRLAASYNEQFF
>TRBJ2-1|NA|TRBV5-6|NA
TGTGCCAGCAGCTTGGATGTTCAGCGCACCTACAATGAGCAGTTCTTC
CASSLDVQRTYNEQFF